These 18 T cell receptor beta chains came from one sample sequenced in a study of blood T cell repertoires in COVID-19. Some clones are missing from TCRdb's copy, which holds only in-frame ones; the method was immunoSEQ multiplex PCR. Counted here are roughly 300,000 clones, around 87% occurring once; the ten biggest clones make up approximately 5.3%. The sequenced sample consisted of PBMCs or T cells enriched from blood (not recorded which). These receptors all stem from a woman aged 30 to 39 who had recovered from COVID-19.

The V gene is TRBV7-3, the J gene TRBJ2-7; tentative D call: TRBD2 (6 bases). The germline CDR1 and CDR2 sequences are SGHTA and FQGTGA. The CDR3 is 15 amino acids. Between the trimmed V and J ends, which lost 1 base and 2 bases, there was a span of 12 bases. CDR3 DNA sequence: TGTGCCAGCAGCTTAAGTGGGGGGAATACCTACGAGCAGTACTTC. This translates into CASSLSGGNTYEQYF.

V gene TRBV7-2 combines with J gene TRBJ2-3; D gene uncertain. CDR1 SGHTA and CDR2 FQGNSA come from the germline V gene. Trimming stripped 2 bases from V and 0 bases from J, with 12 bases between. This CDR3 spans 16 amino acids. The CDR3 nucleotides are TGTGCCAGCAGCTTATCACCTACTTCTAGCACAGATACGCAGTATTTT. This codes for CASSLSPTSSTDTQYF.

The J gene is TRBJ2-7, the V gene TRBV10-3; 8 bases line up with TRBD1. The germline V gene has CDR1 ENHRY and CDR2 SYGVKD. The CDR3 runs to 12 residues. V shed 3 bases and J 5 bases; nucleotides not matched to a gene: 0. Written as DNA, the CDR3 is TGTGCCATCAGTGACAGGGGGCACGAGCAGTACTTC. It specifies CAISDRGHEQYF.

The chain combines TRBV11-2 with TRBJ2-5; 10 bases agree with TRBD2. With 0 bases clipped from V and 0 bases from J, the junction kept 7 bases outside the gene matches. Per the germline V gene, CDR1 is SGHAT and CDR2 is FQNNGV. The CDR3 runs to 18 residues. This CDR3 is CASSLDQLGLAYQETQYF. The CDR3 DNA reads as TGTGCCAGCAGCTTAGATCAGTTGGGACTAGCGTACCAAGAGACCCAGTACTTC.

This chain connects TRBV6-1 to TRBJ1-1; tentative D call: TRBD1 (5 bases). Trimming took off 0 bases at V and 4 bases at J, with 9 bases between the two ends. The CDR3 is made up of 14 amino acids. Looked up from germline, CDR1 is MNHNS and CDR2 is SASEGT. The CDR3 nucleotides read TGTGCCAGCAGTGAAGCAGGGGTTGCCACTGAAGCTTTCTTT. Protein sequence: CASSEAGVATEAFF.

This rearrangement joins TRBV7-2 to TRBJ2-1, with 10 bases lining up with TRBD2. The CDR3 loop spans 15 amino acids. Germline assignment: CDR1 SGHTA and CDR2 FQGNSA. Unmatched junction bases numbered 10, after V lost 7 bases and J lost 7 bases. CDR3 nucleotides: TGTGCCAGCACAACGAAGCGGGGGGGCTGGAATGAGCAGTTCTTC. Its translation: CASTTKRGGWNEQFF.

CDR3 residues: CASSFFRGEETQYF. As DNA, the CDR3 is TGTGCCAGCAGCTTTTTCAGGGGCGAAGAGACCCAGTACTTC. This rearrangement joins TRBV11-2 to TRBJ2-5, with D perhaps TRBD1 (6 bases). Trimming cost V 3 bases and J 3 bases, with 11 bases left between them. The CDR3 is 14 amino acids. The V gene's germline CDR1 is SGHAT and CDR2 FQNNGV.

There are a few counts of this clone. The chain has TRBV7-2 and TRBJ2-7; D perhaps matches TRBD2 (5 bases). Per the germline V gene, CDR1 is SGHTA and CDR2 is FQGNSA. The CDR3 is made up of 15 amino acids. Between the trimmed V and J ends, which lost 5 bases and 9 bases, there was a span of 23 bases. CDR3 in amino acids: CASSPLRTGPNGQYF. The CDR3 DNA is TGTGCCAGCAGCCCCCTTCGGACTGGACCAAACGGGCAGTACTTC.

The chain uses TRBV7-2 and TRBJ1-4; D remains ambiguous. The CDR3 is 15 amino acids. V was trimmed by 3 bases and J by 4 bases, leaving 12 bases between them. From germline, CDR1 is SGHTA and CDR2 FQGNSA. The CDR3 sequence is CASSLAGQLNEKLFF. The CDR3 DNA reads as TGTGCCAGCAGCTTGGCGGGCCAACTTAATGAAAAACTGTTTTTT. Looking up the rest from reference TRBV7-2 and TRBJ1-4 gives the full variable domain: GAGVSQSPSNKVTEKGKDVELRCDPISGHTALYWYRQSLGQGLEFLIYFQGNSAPDKSGLPSDRFSAERTGGSVSTLTIQRTQQEDSAVYLCASSLAGQLNEKLFFGSGTQLSVL.

This chain joins TRBV28 and TRBJ1-3; the D is unclear. Germline V CDR1 and CDR2: MDHEN, SYDVKM. Trimming removed 7 bases from V and 0 bases from J, with 13 bases in between. The CDR3 loop spans 15 amino acids. The CDR3 protein is CASTLGRYSGNTIYF. CDR3 sequence (DNA): TGTGCCAGCACCCTAGGGAGATACTCTGGAAACACCATATATTTT.

The chain combines TRBV18 with TRBJ2-2, with 8 bases identical to TRBD2. Trimming took 3 bases from V and 5 from J; bases not matched to a gene: 5. CDR3 size: 15 residues. Per the germline V gene, CDR1 is KGHSH and CDR2 is LQKENI. The CDR3 spells CASSPGAGETGELFF. The CDR3 region has the DNA TGTGCCAGCTCACCGGGAGCGGGGGAGACCGGGGAGCTGTTTTTT.

DNA for the CDR3: TGTGCCAGCCGTGCCCAAGCGGGGGGCAGCGAGCAGTACTTC. This gives the protein CASRAQAGGSEQYF. The chain uses TRBV2 and TRBJ2-7; TRBD2 agrees at 9 bases. This CDR3 comprises 14 residues. Looked up from germline, CDR1 is SNHLY and CDR2 is FYNNEI. V shed 8 bases, J shed 6 bases, and the junction held 11 bases outside the gene matches.

The rearrangement links TRBV24-1 to TRBJ1-5; 9 bases map to TRBD1. The J segment lost 6 bases and the V segment lost 4 bases, leaving 6 bases of the junction unmatched. Germline values: CDR1 KGHDR, CDR2 SFDVKD. This CDR3 comprises 15 residues. The CDR3 loop reads CATSEGTGRAQPQHF. The CDR3, as DNA: TGTGCCACCAGTGAGGGGACAGGGCGGGCTCAGCCCCAGCATTTT.

This clone was counted a few times. V and J are TRBV28 and TRBJ1-6, with 7 bases lining up with TRBD1. The CDR3 totals 19 residues. After removal of 7 bases from V and 0 bases from J, the junction contained 15 bases not matched to a gene. The germline CDR1 and CDR2 sequences are MDHEN and SYDVKM. The CDR3, as DNA: TGTGCCAGCATTTCCTCTCCGGGACAGATGAGCTCCTATAATTCACCCCTCCACTTT. It encodes CASISSPGQMSSYNSPLHF.

The rearrangement links TRBV7-3 to TRBJ2-1, with TRBD1 identical over 7 bases. CDR1 is SGHTA, CDR2 FQGTGA, per germline. The CDR3 is 15 residues long. The junction had 4 bases not matched to a gene; V was cut back by 2 bases and J by 3 bases. CDR3 protein: CASSLEGQLYNEQFF. The CDR3 nucleotides are TGTGCCAGCAGCTTAGAGGGACAGCTCTACAATGAGCAGTTCTTC.

The chain joins TRBV10-3 to TRBJ1-3, with 7 nucleotides matching TRBD1. The CDR3 totals 14 residues. CDR1 is ENHRY and CDR2 is SYGVKD in the germline V gene. V shed 4 bases and J 0 bases; nucleotides not matched to a gene: 0. The CDR3 region has the DNA TGTGCCATCAGTGGGGACAGCTCTGGAAACACCATATATTTT. Translation gives CAISGDSSGNTIYF.

The chain employs TRBV28 and TRBJ1-2; a weak D match, TRBD1 (6 bases). Trimming pared 6 bases from V and 8 bases from J, leaving 19 bases between. The V gene's germline CDR1 is MDHEN and CDR2 SYDVKM. There are 14 residues in the CDR3. The CDR3 DNA is TGTGCCAGCAGGACCGGGACACCTCTTCTCGGCTACACCTTC. This encodes CASRTGTPLLGYTF.

This clone showed up just a few times. V gene TRBV29-1 combines with J gene TRBJ1-1; tentative D call: TRBD1 (6 bases). Trimming removed 6 bases at V and 0 bases at J, with 17 bases between. The CDR3 consists of 15 residues. From germline, CDR1 is SQVTM and CDR2 ANQGSEA. This chain's CDR3 is CSVQGGWGMNTEAFF. In DNA form, the CDR3 reads TGCAGCGTCCAAGGGGGATGGGGAATGAACACTGAAGCTTTCTTT.